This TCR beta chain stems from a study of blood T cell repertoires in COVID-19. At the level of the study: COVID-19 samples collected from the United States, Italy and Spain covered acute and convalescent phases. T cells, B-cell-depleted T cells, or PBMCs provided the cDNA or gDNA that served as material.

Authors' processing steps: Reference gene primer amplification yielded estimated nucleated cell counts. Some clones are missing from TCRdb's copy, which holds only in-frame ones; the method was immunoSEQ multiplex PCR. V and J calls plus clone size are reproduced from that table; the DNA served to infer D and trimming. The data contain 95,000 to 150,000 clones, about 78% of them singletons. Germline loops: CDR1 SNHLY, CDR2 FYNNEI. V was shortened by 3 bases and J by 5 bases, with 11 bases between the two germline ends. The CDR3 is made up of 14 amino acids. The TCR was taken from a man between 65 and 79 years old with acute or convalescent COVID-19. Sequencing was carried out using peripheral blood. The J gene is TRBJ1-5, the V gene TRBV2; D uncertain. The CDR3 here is CASSDVGRHQPQHF. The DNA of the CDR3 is TGTGCCAGCAGTGACGTGGGGAGGCATCAGCCCCAGCATTTT.